The T cell receptor beta chain under discussion was sequenced for a study of cytomegalovirus exposure and HLA in healthy donors. Study-wide results and caveats: Overall, roughly 170 TCR beta chains were annotated as cytomegalovirus-associated. A later analysis reportedly found that, within productive TCRs, an Asian-associated ancestry cluster had fewer N-insertions than the mean observed across the roughly 700 donors.

Donors sampled were nominally healthy, though unrecorded immune exposures were likely. The PCR had 60 Vbeta and 13 Jbeta primers. The protocol was immunoSEQ multiplex PCR, while the TCRdb copy is restricted to in-frame clones and leaves out a portion. The sample yields roughly 160,000 clones, 80% seen once. About this clone itself: No antigen is known for it.

Germline CDR1 MNHEY, CDR2 SVGAGI. This CDR3 contains 15 residues. Trimming cost V 6 bases and J 3 bases; bases outside gene matches: 5. Source material: PBMCs. The sequence came from a woman aged 45-65 years in good health and CMV-seropositive. V and J are TRBV6-5 and TRBJ2-4, with 10 bases fitting TRBD1. In DNA form, the CDR3 reads TGTGCCAGCAGGCCCGACAGGGGGCGCAAAAACATTCAGTACTTC. Its protein product is CASRPDRGRKNIQYF.